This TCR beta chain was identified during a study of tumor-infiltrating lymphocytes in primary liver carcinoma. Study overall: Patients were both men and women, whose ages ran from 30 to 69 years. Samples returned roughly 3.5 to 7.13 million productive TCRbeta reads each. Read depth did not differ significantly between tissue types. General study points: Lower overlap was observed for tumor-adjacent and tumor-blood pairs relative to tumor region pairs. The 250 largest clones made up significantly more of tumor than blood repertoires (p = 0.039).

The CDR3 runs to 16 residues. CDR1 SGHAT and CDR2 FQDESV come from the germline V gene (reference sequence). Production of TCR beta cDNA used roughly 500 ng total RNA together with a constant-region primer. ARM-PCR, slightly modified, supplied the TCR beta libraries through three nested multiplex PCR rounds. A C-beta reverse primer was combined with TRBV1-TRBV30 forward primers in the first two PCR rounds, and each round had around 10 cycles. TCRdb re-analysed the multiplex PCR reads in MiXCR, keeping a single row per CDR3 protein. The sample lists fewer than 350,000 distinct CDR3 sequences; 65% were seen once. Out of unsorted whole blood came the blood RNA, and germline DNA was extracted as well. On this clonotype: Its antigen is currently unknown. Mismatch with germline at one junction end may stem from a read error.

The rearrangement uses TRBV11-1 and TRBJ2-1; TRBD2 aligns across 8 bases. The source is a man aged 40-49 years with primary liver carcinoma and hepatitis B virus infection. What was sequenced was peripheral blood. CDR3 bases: TGTGCCTGCAGCCCCATAGCGGGAACGTATTACAATGAGCGGTTCTTC. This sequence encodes CACSPIAGTYYNERFF.